Following are 14 T cell receptor beta chains from one sample sequenced in a study of shared clonotypes between healthy human individuals. TCRdb's table, derived via immunoSEQ multiplex PCR, lists solely in-frame clones and lacks some. The data show nearly 2 million clones, about 95% seen once. Selected positively for CCR7 and CD45RO-negative, naive CD8 cells excluded terminally differentiated effector memory CD45RA+ cells. Material for sequencing was naive CD8+ T cells sorted from blood. The origin of the receptors is a man aged 18 to 29 in good health.

CDR3 in DNA: TGTGCCAGCACCGACTCGGGCCCAGATGCCGCAGATACGCAGTATTTT. As protein: CASTDSGPDAADTQYF. The rearrangement links TRBV7-9 to TRBJ2-3; D not certain. Germline CDR1 SEHNR, CDR2 FQNEAQ (reference sequence). V was clipped by 7 bases and J by 4 bases, with 21 bases between them. This CDR3 region has 16 residues.

Regarding this clone: Other DNA variants within this sample encode the same CDR3. The rearrangement uses TRBV7-9 and TRBJ2-7; possibly TRBD1 or TRBD2 for D (5 bases each). The CDR3 is 13 amino acids. Germline V lookup: CDR1 SEHNR, CDR2 FQNEAQ (reference sequence). Trimming cost V 5 bases and J 1 base, with 9 bases left between them. The CDR3 sequence: CASSRDGSYEQYF. In DNA, the CDR3 is TGTGCCAGCAGCCGGGACGGGTCCTACGAGCAGTACTTC.

V gene TRBV4-1 combines with J gene TRBJ1-2, with D hard to call. CDR1 and CDR2 (germline): MGHRA, YSYEKL. Trimming shortened V by 6 bases and J by 2 bases, and 13 bases separated the two germline ends. The CDR3 is made up of 14 amino acids. For the CDR3, the DNA is TGCGCCAGCAGTCTCGAGACACCCAACTATGGCTACACCTTC. This gives the protein CASSLETPNYGYTF.

The chain couples TRBV27 to TRBJ1-6; unclear D gene. Germline values: CDR1 MNHEY, CDR2 SMNVEV (reference sequence). Trimming cost V 8 bases and J 6 bases, with 11 bases left between them. This CDR3 has 13 residues. The CDR3 is CASRGLGNSPLHF. In DNA form, the CDR3 reads TGTGCCAGCCGAGGTTTGGGTAATTCACCCCTCCACTTT.

The chain recombines TRBV5-1 with TRBJ2-4; D may be TRBD2 (5 bases). CDR1 and CDR2 (germline): SGHRS, YFSETQ. V shed 3 bases and J shed 8 bases, with 15 bases lying between them. This CDR3 has 14 residues. The CDR3 loop reads CASSSGLGVDIQYF. The CDR3 coding sequence is TGCGCCAGCAGCTCTGGACTGGGAGTAGACATTCAGTACTTC.

Remarks on this clone: In the same sample, other DNA sequences code for this CDR3. The chain joins TRBV27 to TRBJ2-7, with 7 bases aligning to TRBD2. This CDR3 spans 14 amino acids. Germline loops: CDR1 MNHEY, CDR2 SMNVEV (reference sequence). V lost 2 bases and J lost 1; bases outside the gene matches: 2. Here the CDR3 reads CASSLLGGSYEQYF. For the CDR3, the DNA is TGTGCCAGCAGTTTACTGGGAGGGTCCTACGAGCAGTACTTC.

This sequence joins TRBV5-4 and TRBJ2-5, with D possibly being TRBD1 or TRBD2 (5 bases each). This CDR3 has 16 amino acids. Germline V lookup: CDR1 SGHNT, CDR2 YYREEE (reference sequence). Trimming left V 0 bases short and J 2 bases short, with 14 bases between. CDR3 bases: TGTGCCAGCAGCTTGGCCCCCGGGACCGAACAAGAGACCCAGTACTTC. Residues: CASSLAPGTEQETQYF.

This clone was detected only once. CDR3 residues: CASSPAGQGNYEQYF. The CDR3, as DNA: TGTGCCAGCAGCCCCGCGGGACAGGGGAACTACGAGCAGTACTTC. The chain recombines TRBV5-6 with TRBJ2-7; 10 nucleotides line up with TRBD1. V lost 4 bases to trimming and J lost 3 bases; unmatched junction nucleotides: 7. The germline gives CDR1 SGHDT, CDR2 YYEEEE. CDR3 length equals 15 residues.

On this clone itself: The sample contains more than one DNA sequence encoding this CDR3. The gene calls are TRBV27 and TRBJ1-1; a weak D match, TRBD1 (6 bases). Germline V gives CDR1 MNHEY, CDR2 SMNVEV (reference sequence). V lost 2 bases and J lost 5, with 12 bases in between. The CDR3 spans 14 residues. CDR3 sequence reads: CASSLGLGATEAFF. CDR3 coding DNA: TGTGCCAGCAGTTTAGGCCTGGGGGCGACTGAAGCTTTCTTT.

This clone is a singleton in its sample. The genes are TRBV2 and TRBJ2-1, with D possibly matching TRBD2 (5 bases). Trimming pared 5 bases from V and 8 bases from J, leaving 13 bases between. The germline CDR1 and CDR2 sequences are SNHLY and FYNNEI. This CDR3 is 13 amino acids long. The CDR3 loop reads CASSKTNWDEQFF. The CDR3 DNA reads as TGTGCCAGCAGTAAGACTAATTGGGATGAGCAGTTCTTC.

The chain combines TRBV2 with TRBJ2-5; 7 bases match TRBD1. The CDR3 is made up of 18 amino acids. V lost 2 bases to trimming and J lost 5 bases; unmatched junction nucleotides: 17. Germline CDR1 and CDR2: SNHLY and FYNNEI. The CDR3 region is CASSEPTTSGRGSETQYF. The DNA of the CDR3 is TGTGCCAGCAGTGAACCTACTACTAGTGGCAGGGGGAGCGAGACCCAGTACTTC.

The gene calls are TRBV4-3 and TRBJ2-1, with 7 bases aligning to TRBD2. V was pared by 0 bases and J by 2 bases, with 4 bases of the junction left unmatched. Germline V gene lookup returns CDR1 LGHNA and CDR2 YSLEER. The CDR3 length is 16 residues. This CDR3 is CASSQDLAEAYNEQFF. CDR3 DNA: TGCGCCAGCAGCCAAGACCTAGCGGAGGCCTACAATGAGCAGTTCTTC.

CDR3 coding DNA: TGTGCCAGTAGTATTGGGGCTAACTATGGCTACACCTTC. It is translated as CASSIGANYGYTF. This sequence joins TRBV19 and TRBJ1-2; no reliable D call. The CDR3 runs to 13 residues. V dropped 3 bases and J dropped 0 bases, with 5 bases sitting between them. Germline CDR1 reads LNHDA; CDR2 reads SQIVND (reference sequence).

The chain couples TRBV5-6 to TRBJ2-2; no definite D call. Germline V lookup: CDR1 SGHDT, CDR2 YYEEEE. V gave up 0 bases and J gave up 5 bases, with 8 bases separating them. CDR3 size: 14 residues. The chain's CDR3 is CASSLDALTGELFF. The CDR3 region has the DNA TGTGCCAGCAGCTTGGATGCTCTGACCGGGGAGCTGTTTTTT.